The present entry profiles one T cell receptor (beta chain) with its context. The CDR3 runs to 15 residues. Trimming cost V 0 bases and J 0 bases, with 8 bases left between them. CDR1 and CDR2 from the germline V gene are GTSNPN and SVGIG (reference sequence). Treatment given: oral pan-JAK inhibitor, 5-10 mg twice daily. The data belong to a study of CD8+ T cells in alopecia areata. Extracted RNA was reverse transcribed, and the resulting cDNA served as sequencing template. The protocol was immunoSEQ multiplex PCR, while the TCRdb copy is restricted to in-frame clones and leaves out a portion. The sample carries a few hundred thousand clones, approximately 67% recorded once.

The genes are TRBV30 and TRBJ1-4; no clear D. The source was CD4+ T cells sorted from blood, collected between weeks 43 and 45, from a patient treated with tofacitinib. This TCR derives from a human donor with alopecia areata. In nucleotides, the CDR3 is TGTGCCTGGAGTGTCTACGAGACAACTAATGAAAAACTGTTTTTT. The encoded protein is CAWSVYETTNEKLFF.